The clone carrying this T cell receptor beta chain was picked up many times. The sample is drawn from a study of neurological immune-mediated disorders. Germline values: CDR1 SQVTM, CDR2 ANQGSEA. The CDR3 contains 15 residues. Trimming stripped 4 bases from V and 2 bases from J, with 15 bases between. TCRdb itself ran the 5' RACE reads through MiXCR, one entry per CDR3 protein. Of about 120,000 distinct CDR3 sequences listed, roughly 3.2% were seen once; the top ten hold over 1%. The sequenced material came from PBMCs. The sequence derives from a woman in her thirties with multiple sclerosis. The chain uses TRBV29-1 and TRBJ2-1; the D gene is possibly TRBD2 (7 bases). The CDR3 is CSVAQGGGTYNEQFF. In DNA form, the CDR3 reads TGCAGCGTTGCCCAAGGGGGAGGGACCTACAATGAGCAGTTCTTC.